These 8 T cell receptor beta chains were all obtained from the same sample, sequenced in a study of cytomegalovirus exposure and HLA in healthy donors. PCR used 60 Vbeta primers and 13 Jbeta primers. Produced via immunoSEQ multiplex PCR; TCRdb's table is partial and in-frame only. The table has about 120,000 clones, around 83% seen once; the top ten hold roughly 2.9%. Material for sequencing was PBMCs. The receptors were sampled from a woman aged 55-75 years in good health and CMV-seropositive.

The J gene is TRBJ2-7, the V gene TRBV29-1; 13 nucleotides match TRBD2. Trimming took 3 bases from V and 7 from J; bases not matched to a gene: 15. This CDR3 contains 17 residues. Per the germline V gene, CDR1 is SQVTM and CDR2 is ANQGSEA. CDR3 sequence (DNA): TGCAGCGTTGAGGAGCTACGGACTAGCGGGAGCCTGGGGGAGCAGTACTTC. It translates to CSVEELRTSGSLGEQYF.

This sequence joins TRBV28 and TRBJ1-2, with 8 bases that match TRBD1. Germline assignment: CDR1 MDHEN and CDR2 SYDVKM. V lost 7 bases, J lost 5 bases, and 6 bases stayed unmatched. The CDR3 is made up of 13 amino acids. The DNA for the CDR3 is TGTGCCAGCAACCCAGGGGGCGGTTATGGCTACACCTTC. Translating gives CASNPGGGYGYTF.

The CDR3 coding sequence is TGCGCCAGCAGCCAAGGCACAGGGGCATCTGGGGCCAACGTCCTGACTTTC. It specifies CASSQGTGASGANVLTF. V is TRBV4-1 and J is TRBJ2-6; 7 nucleotides align to TRBD1. The CDR3 has 17 amino acids. After removal of 1 base from V and 1 base from J, the junction contained 4 bases not matched to a gene. Germline CDR1 reads MGHRA; CDR2 reads YSYEKL.

In regard to this clone: This may be a read error, as it is one base from a much larger clone. The V and J genes are TRBV7-3 and TRBJ1-1; a weak D match, TRBD1 (6 bases). CDR1 and CDR2 from the germline V gene are SGHTA and FQGTGA. With 5 bases removed from V and 1 base from J, the gap between germline ends came to 8 bases. The length of the CDR3 is 13 residues. This chain's CDR3 is CASSTQGNTEAFF. The CDR3 nucleotides are TGTGCCAGCAGCACACAGGGGAACACTGAAGCTTTCTTT.

V usage is TRBV28 and J usage is TRBJ2-7; a possible D gene is TRBD1 (6 bases). CDR1 is MDHEN and CDR2 is SYDVKM in the germline V gene. V lost 3 bases and J 2 bases, leaving 17 bases between the germline ends. This CDR3 is 16 amino acids long. This CDR3 is CASSFHPRTVAYEQYF. The DNA for the CDR3 is TGTGCCAGCAGTTTCCATCCCCGGACAGTAGCCTACGAGCAGTACTTC.

The gene calls are TRBV9 and TRBJ2-3; 11 positions agree with TRBD1. Losses at the gene ends were 2 bases for V and 5 bases for J; bases not matched to a gene: 4. This CDR3 is built from 15 residues. CDR1 is SGDLS and CDR2 is YYNGEE in the germline V gene. Here the CDR3 reads CASSVGTGGGDTQYF. The CDR3 coding sequence is TGTGCCAGCAGCGTGGGGACAGGGGGAGGAGATACGCAGTATTTT.

This clone appeared once. V is TRBV6-5 and J is TRBJ1-2; D is unclear. The V end lost 4 bases, the J end lost 5 bases, and 14 bases lay between the germline ends. The CDR3 spans 14 residues. From germline, CDR1 is MNHEY and CDR2 SVGAGI. CDR3 sequence (DNA): TGTGCCAGCAGTTCGCCCAGAGGCTTTTATGGCTACACCTTC. Translating gives CASSSPRGFYGYTF.

This clone was seen just once. V and J are TRBV21-1 and TRBJ2-5; the DNA was not compared with TRBD1, the D call given in the table. The assigned J gene may be wrong: the sequence end matches TRBJ2-7 better. TRBV21-1 is shown as a pseudogene. This CDR3 region has 20 residues. The CDR3 nucleotides are TGTGCCAGCAGCAAGTACACCGGGACAGGTAAACCCCCGACCTCCTACGAGCAGTACTTC. Protein: CASSKYTGTGKPPTSYEQYF.